The clone carrying this TCR beta chain was found many times. Deletions cut 0 bases from V and 4 bases from J, with 7 bases between. Germline V gives CDR1 SGHRS, CDR2 YFSETQ. The CDR3 extends over 13 amino acids. The sample is drawn from a study of neurological immune-mediated disorders. In every sequencing run, more than 180 million TCR-beta sequences were generated from 15-18 subjects. TCRdb fed the 5' RACE reads into MiXCR, producing one record per CDR3 protein. The sample lists around 62,000 distinct CDR3 sequences, over 4% seen once, with roughly 2.7% in the top ten. The gene calls are TRBV5-1 and TRBJ1-1; D is uncertain. The clonotype was recovered from a middle-aged man with multiple sclerosis. Sequenced: PBMCs. The CDR3 DNA is TGCGCCAGCAGCTTGGGTTGGGCCACTGAAGCTTTCTTT. Translated: CASSLGWATEAFF. Supplemented by reference TRBV5-1 and TRBJ1-1, the full variable domain reads KAGVTQTPRYLIKTRGQQVTLSCSPISGHRSVSWYQQTPGQGLQFLFEYFSETQRNKGNFPGRFSGRQFSNSRSEMNVSTLELGDSALYLCASSLGWATEAFFGQGTRLTVV.